The 2 T cell receptor beta chains given below trace back to one sample, sequenced in a study of blood T cell repertoires in COVID-19. Libraries were prepared by immunoSEQ multiplex PCR; TCRdb keeps only in-frame clonotypes and omits some of them. Among tens of thousands of clones listed, 70% to 90% were seen once. What was sequenced was peripheral blood. These receptors were obtained from a man aged 50 or older with active COVID-19.

The chain employs TRBV21-1 and TRBJ2-1; the table calls TRBD2, which could not be checked here. TRBV21-1 constitutes a pseudogene. CDR3 length: 13 amino acids. The CDR3 sequence: CASSKWEGHEQFF. The CDR3 DNA is TGTGCCAGCAGCAAATGGGAGGGGCATGAGCAGTTCTTC.

This clone was counted between two and nine times. The genes are TRBV14 and TRBJ1-3, with D unresolved. There are 16 residues in the CDR3. Between the trimmed V and J ends, which lost 1 base and 0 bases, there was a span of 10 bases. CDR1 SGHDN and CDR2 FVKESK come from the germline V gene. CDR3 loop: CASSQVPGYSGNTIYF. The CDR3 bases are TGTGCCAGCAGCCAAGTGCCAGGCTACTCTGGAAACACCATATATTTT.